These 28 T cell receptor beta chains share one sample of origin, sequenced in a study of blood T cells in healthy people across ages. The use of a sample-barcoded 5' primer and a J-beta primer mix characterized a second PCR of roughly 7 to 11 cycles. TCRdb recomputed calls from the 5' RACE reads with MiXCR, one row per CDR3 protein. The sample lists 710,000 or so distinct CDR3 sequences; 20% to 25% were seen once. Sequenced: blood. These TCRs come from a man in his 70s in good health.

This clonotype was counted a few times. V and J are TRBV7-6 and TRBJ2-2, with D possibly being TRBD2 (6 bases). Germline-derived CDR1 and CDR2 are SGHVS and FNYEAQ. CDR3 length: 17 residues. V was shortened by 5 bases and J by 0 bases, with 16 bases between the two germline ends. DNA of the CDR3: TGTGCCAGCAGCGCATACGCCGGGGGTTCGAACACCGGGGAGCTGTTTTTT. Translating it yields CASSAYAGGSNTGELFF.

This clonotype was found once. An end of the junction does not agree with germline; a read error may underlie this. The chain is built from TRBV7-3 and TRBJ2-2, with D possibly being TRBD1 or TRBD2 (5 bases each). Germline CDR1 and CDR2: SGHTA and FQGTGA. This CDR3 is 13 amino acids long. CDR3 sequence: CASSRDGTGELFF. In DNA, the CDR3 is TGTGCCAGCAGCAGGGACGGAACCGGGGAACTGTTTTTT.

The chain has TRBV2 and TRBJ2-5; possible D gene TRBD1, 5 bases. The last part of the DNA fits TRBJ2-7 better; the J call may be wrong. Per germline, CDR1 SNHLY and CDR2 FYNNEI. CDR3 size: 12 residues. The CDR3 region has the DNA TGTGCCAGCAAAGGTGACAGAGTCGAGCAGTACTTC. Amino acid sequence: CASKGDRVEQYF.

This clonotype was seen only a few times. This chain joins TRBV6-2 or TRBV6-3 and TRBJ2-7; TRBD1 agrees at 7 bases. The DNA end lines up better with TRBJ2-1; the J call may be wrong. Germline CDR1 and CDR2: MNHEY and SVGEGT. CDR3 length: 14 amino acids. The CDR3 spells CASSSMTGSNEQFF. The CDR3 coding sequence is TGTGCCAGCAGCTCTATGACAGGGAGCAATGAGCAGTTCTTC.

The CDR3 reads CASSSRDSSPWNTEAFF. The CDR3, as DNA: TGCGCCAGCAGCTCCCGGGACAGCTCACCCTGGAACACTGAAGCTTTCTTT. The chain has TRBV5-1 and TRBJ1-1, with TRBD1 identical over 7 bases. V shed 3 bases, J shed 1 base, and the junction held 12 bases outside the gene matches. The CDR3 extends over 17 amino acids. Germline loops: CDR1 SGHRS, CDR2 YFSETQ. Filled out from reference TRBV5-1 and TRBJ1-1, the complete variable domain reads KAGVTQTPRYLIKTRGQQVTLSCSPISGHRSVSWYQQTPGQGLQFLFEYFSETQRNKGNFPGRFSGRQFSNSRSEMNVSTLELGDSALYLCASSSRDSSPWNTEAFFGQGTRLTVV.

The chain couples TRBV2 to TRBJ1-3; 8 bases fit TRBD1. In germline, CDR1 is SNHLY, CDR2 FYNNEI. V was pared by 3 bases and J by 3 bases, with 4 bases of the junction left unmatched. This CDR3 has 15 residues. The CDR3, as DNA: TGTGCCAGCAGTGACAGGGGGCACGGTGGAAACACCATATATTTT. Translating gives CASSDRGHGGNTIYF. Complete variable domain (other parts from reference TRBV2 and TRBJ1-3): EPEVTQTPSHQVTQMGQEVILRCVPISNHLYFYWYRQILGQKVEFLVSFYNNEISEKSEIFDDQFSVERPDGSNFTLKIRSTKLEDSAMYFCASSDRGHGGNTIYFGEGSWLTVV.

This chain connects TRBV20-1 to TRBJ1-2; the D is unclear. Trimming shortened V by 1 base and J by 6 bases, and 9 bases separated the two germline ends. The CDR3 runs to 12 residues. The germline V gene encodes CDR1 DFQATT and CDR2 SNEGSKA (reference sequence). In nucleotides, the CDR3 is TGCAGTGCTAGAGTTTCTGGTAATGGCTACACCTTC. Residues: CSARVSGNGYTF.

The V call is TRBV6-1, the J call TRBJ1-5; TRBD1 aligns across 8 bases. Germline CDR1 is MNHNS and CDR2 is SASEGT. The CDR3 is made up of 18 amino acids. V shed 0 bases and J 1 base; nucleotides not matched to a gene: 8. CDR3 DNA sequence: TGTGCCAGCAGTGAAGCGCTTCAGGGGGCAGGAAGCAATCAGCCCCAGCATTTT. Amino acid sequence: CASSEALQGAGSNQPQHF.

There are many counts of this clonotype. The rearrangement uses TRBV4-3 and TRBJ2-6; D is undetermined. This CDR3 has 16 amino acids. Germline V gene sequence: CDR1 LGHNA, CDR2 YSLEER. Trimming left V 6 bases short and J 0 bases short, with 12 bases between. CDR3: CASRTSIISGANVLTF. CDR3 nucleotides: TGCGCCAGCAGGACTTCTATCATCTCTGGGGCCAACGTCCTGACTTTC.

In DNA form, the CDR3 reads TGTGCCAGTACTGACCGGGGCGGATTCTATGGCTACACCTTC. Its translation is CASTDRGGFYGYTF. The rearrangement joins TRBV19 to TRBJ1-2, with TRBD1 as a possible D gene (5 bases). From germline, CDR1 is LNHDA and CDR2 SQIVND (reference sequence). The CDR3 is 14 amino acids. V was clipped by 7 bases and J by 4 bases, with 16 bases between them.

The V and J genes are TRBV7-2 and TRBJ2-5; 11 bases line up with TRBD2. The better agreement between TRBJ2-1 and the DNA end casts doubt on the J call. The CDR3 has 17 residues. The V gene's germline CDR1 is SGHTA and CDR2 FQGNSA. The CDR3 DNA is TGTGCCAGCAGCTTAGTAAAGTCTAGCGGGAGGTTGAATGAGCAGTTCTTC. As protein: CASSLVKSSGRLNEQFF.

This clonotype was recorded a few times. This rearrangement joins TRBV3-1 to TRBJ1-1; a weak D match, TRBD1 (6 bases). The V end was cut by 0 bases, the J end by 0 bases, with 14 bases between. The CDR3 runs to 17 residues. Germline CDR1 is LGHDT and CDR2 is YNNKEL (reference sequence). DNA for the CDR3: TGTGCCAGCAGCCAAGAAAGGGGGGCCCCTCTGAACACTGAAGCTTTCTTT. Translated: CASSQERGAPLNTEAFF.

J is TRBJ2-1 and V is TRBV20-1; TRBD2 agrees at 12 bases. Germline CDR1 DFQATT, CDR2 SNEGSKA (reference sequence). The CDR3 has 13 amino acids. J gave up 4 bases and V 8 bases, and 3 bases lay outside the gene matches. This CDR3 is CSTLAGGYNEQFF. The CDR3, as DNA: TGCAGTACCCTAGCGGGGGGGTACAATGAGCAGTTCTTC.

With respect to this clonotype: This may be a read error, as it is one base from a much larger clone. The chain uses TRBV12-3 or TRBV12-4 and TRBJ2-3; D remains ambiguous. V lost 7 bases to trimming and J lost 4 bases, with 12 bases between them. This CDR3 spans 13 amino acids. The CDR3 is CASTPERADTQYF. For the CDR3, the DNA is TGTGCCAGCACCCCCGAACGCGCAGATACGCAGTATTTT.

This clonotype occurred a few times. The chain has TRBV28 and TRBJ1-5; no firm D call. With 1 base removed from V and 7 bases from J, the gap between germline ends came to 11 bases. The CDR3 contains 14 residues. CDR1 and CDR2 (germline): MDHEN, SYDVKM. CDR3 in DNA: TGTGCCAGCAGTTTATCGCAGGCTCGGCAGCCCCAGCATTTT. Translation: CASSLSQARQPQHF.

The chain joins TRBV20-1 to TRBJ1-4; 8 bases map to TRBD1. From germline, CDR1 is DFQATT and CDR2 SNEGSKA (reference sequence). The ends lost 5 bases at V and 7 bases at J; junction bases unmatched: 15. There are 16 residues in the CDR3. CDR3 bases: TGCAGTGCTGAGGCAGCAGGGGGCAGGCAGGGTGAAAAACTGTTTTTT. It yields the protein CSAEAAGGRQGEKLFF.

In its sample, this clonotype was seen a few times. This rearrangement joins TRBV13 to TRBJ2-6; maybe TRBD1 (6 bases). This CDR3 spans 14 amino acids. Germline CDR1 reads PRHDT; CDR2 reads FYEKMQ (reference sequence). The ends were cut back, 5 bases at V and 7 bases at J, with 12 bases in the middle. CDR3 nucleotide sequence: TGTGCCAGCAGCCCTGGGGGCAGCGCCAACGTCCTGACTTTC. Translated: CASSPGGSANVLTF.

The chain has TRBV5-4 and TRBJ1-1; unclear D gene. V was pared by 2 bases and J by 4 bases, with 9 bases between. Germline V gene data show CDR1 as SGHNT and CDR2 as YYREEE (reference sequence). The CDR3 runs to 13 residues. The CDR3 sequence is CASSFEFPTEAFF. CDR3 DNA: TGTGCCAGCAGCTTTGAATTTCCCACTGAAGCTTTCTTT.

This clonotype has just a few counts. J is TRBJ1-4 and V is TRBV6-4; no clear D gene. V was cut by 10 bases and J by 0 bases, with 18 bases left in between. The germline V gene has CDR1 MRHNA and CDR2 SNTAGT. The CDR3 covers 16 residues. This CDR3 reads CATPWAGPATNEKLFF. The CDR3 DNA is TGTGCCACCCCGTGGGCAGGCCCTGCAACTAATGAAAAACTGTTTTTT.

This clonotype was recorded a few times. The chain has TRBV12-3 or TRBV12-4 and TRBJ2-7; 7 bases fit TRBD1. V shed 5 bases, J shed 3 bases, and the junction held 16 bases outside the gene matches. CDR3 size: 17 residues. The CDR3 loop reads CASSPPNIWTGVYEQYF. CDR3 bases: TGTGCCAGCAGTCCGCCTAATATTTGGACAGGAGTCTACGAGCAGTACTTC.

V usage is TRBV12-3 or TRBV12-4 and J usage is TRBJ2-1; D call uncertain. Trimming removed 4 bases at V and 5 bases at J, with 12 bases between. This CDR3 has 14 residues. The CDR3 DNA sequence: TGTGCCAGCAGTTCATGGGTCCAGAACAATGAGCAGTTCTTC. The encoded protein is CASSSWVQNNEQFF.

The chain employs TRBV11-1 and TRBJ2-2; possibly TRBD2 for D (5 bases). V was shortened by 2 bases and J by 0 bases, with 13 bases between the two germline ends. In germline, CDR1 is SGHAT, CDR2 FQDESV (reference sequence). The CDR3 length is 17 residues. The CDR3 is CASSLSGPIANTGELFF. The CDR3 nucleotides are TGTGCCAGCAGCTTAAGCGGTCCGATTGCGAACACCGGGGAGCTGTTTTTT.

The table lists this clonotype with a few counts. V and J are TRBV9 and TRBJ2-5, with TRBD2 identical over 10 bases. Per germline, CDR1 SGDLS and CDR2 YYNGEE. This CDR3 comprises 14 residues. V lost 5 bases, J lost 4 bases, and 5 bases stayed unmatched. The CDR3 spells CASSVASGGETQYF. CDR3 in DNA: TGTGCCAGCAGTGTTGCTAGCGGGGGAGAGACCCAGTACTTC.

This clonotype has only a few counts. The chain is built from TRBV5-1 and TRBJ2-1; D perhaps matches TRBD2 (6 bases). In germline, CDR1 is SGHRS, CDR2 YFSETQ. CDR3 length equals 15 residues. V gave up 3 bases and J gave up 1 base, with 11 bases separating them. CDR3 sequence (DNA): TGCGCCAGCAGCTCCAGAGCGGGTTCCTACAATGAGCAGTTCTTC. Residues: CASSSRAGSYNEQFF.

Only one count was recorded for this clonotype. The chain joins TRBV29-1 to TRBJ2-3; D is perhaps TRBD2 (6 bases). Trimming stripped 5 bases from V and 3 bases from J, with 15 bases between. The V gene's germline CDR1 is SQVTM and CDR2 ANQGSEA. This CDR3 spans 14 amino acids. The CDR3 loop reads CSVSRGIGTDTQYF. As DNA, the CDR3 is TGCAGCGTTTCCCGCGGGATTGGGACAGATACGCAGTATTTT.

This clonotype was detected a few times. The V and J genes are TRBV6-5 and TRBJ2-1; a possible D gene is TRBD2 (7 bases). The ends were cut back, 6 bases at V and 8 bases at J, with 14 bases in the middle. Germline-derived CDR1 and CDR2 are MNHEY and SVGAGI. CDR3 length equals 13 residues. The CDR3 DNA reads TGTGCCAGCAGCGATGGAGGGGGGGATGAGCAGTTCTTC. Its protein product is CASSDGGGDEQFF.

This clonotype was counted at least ten times. The V and J genes are TRBV6-1 and TRBJ1-2, with unresolved D. V lost 4 bases, J lost 4 bases, and 13 bases lay in between. CDR1 and CDR2 (germline): MNHNS, SASEGT. CDR3 length: 14 residues. The CDR3: CASSALLNSYGYTF. CDR3 bases: TGTGCCAGCAGTGCCTTACTGAACAGCTATGGCTACACCTTC.

The chain has TRBV29-1 and TRBJ2-1, with D possibly being TRBD2 (6 bases). Germline CDR1 is SQVTM and CDR2 is ANQGSEA. Deletions cut 3 bases from V and 3 bases from J, with 9 bases between. The CDR3 is made up of 13 amino acids. This CDR3 is CSVELGSYNEQFF. The CDR3 nucleotides read TGCAGCGTTGAGCTCGGGAGCTACAATGAGCAGTTCTTC.